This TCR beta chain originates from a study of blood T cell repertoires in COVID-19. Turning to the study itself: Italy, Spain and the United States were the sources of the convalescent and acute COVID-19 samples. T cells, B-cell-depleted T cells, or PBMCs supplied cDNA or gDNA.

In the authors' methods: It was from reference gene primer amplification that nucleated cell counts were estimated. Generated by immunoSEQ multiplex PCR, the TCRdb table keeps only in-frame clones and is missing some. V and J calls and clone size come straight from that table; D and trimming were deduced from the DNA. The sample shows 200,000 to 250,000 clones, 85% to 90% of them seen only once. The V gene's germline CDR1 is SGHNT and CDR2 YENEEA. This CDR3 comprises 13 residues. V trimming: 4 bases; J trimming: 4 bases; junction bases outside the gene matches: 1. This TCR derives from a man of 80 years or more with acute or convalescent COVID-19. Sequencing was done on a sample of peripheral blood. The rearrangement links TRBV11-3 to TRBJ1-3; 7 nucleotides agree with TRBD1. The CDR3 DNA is TGTGCCAGCAGCTCGGGACAGGGAAACACCATATATTTT. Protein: CASSSGQGNTIYF.